Below are 4 T cell receptor beta chains sequenced from a single sample in a study of blood T cells in healthy people across ages. With a J-beta primer mix and a sample-barcoded 5' primer, a second PCR ran roughly 6 to 11 cycles. TCRdb ran MiXCR on the 5' RACE reads and lists one entry per CDR3 protein. Of around 900,000 distinct CDR3 sequences listed, just over 50% were seen once; the top ten hold around 21%. Sequencing input: blood. Every receptor here comes from a woman between 55 and 75 years old in good health.

As for this clonotype: No conserved phenylalanine or tryptophan is present at the end of the CDR3, so a read error is the likely explanation. The chain uses TRBV7-2 and TRBJ2-7; 12 bases line up with TRBD2. This CDR3 spans 15 amino acids. V shed 3 bases and J 2 bases; nucleotides not matched to a gene: 2. Per germline, CDR1 SGHTA and CDR2 FQGNSA. Written as DNA, the CDR3 is TGTGCCAGCAGCTTTCTAGCGGGAGGGCCCTACGAGCAGTACCTC. Amino acids: CASSFLAGGPYEQYL.

V usage is TRBV29-1 and J usage is TRBJ1-1; D possibly corresponds to TRBD1 (5 bases). Germline CDR1 and CDR2: SQVTM and ANQGSEA. CDR3 length equals 14 residues. The germline V and J ends were trimmed by 3 bases and 1 base, with 12 bases remaining between them. CDR3 DNA: TGCAGCGTTGAGAATAGAAGGGGGAACACTGAAGCTTTCTTT. Protein: CSVENRRGNTEAFF.

The V call is TRBV6-5, the J call TRBJ1-6; 9 nucleotides agree with TRBD1. V lost 1 base, J lost 0 bases, and 7 bases stayed unmatched. The germline V gene encodes CDR1 MNHEY and CDR2 SVGAGI. The CDR3 extends over 19 amino acids. CDR3 loop: CASSYYLGQGSSYNSPLHF. The CDR3 DNA reads TGTGCCAGCAGTTACTACTTGGGACAGGGAAGCTCCTATAATTCACCCCTCCACTTT.

The genes are TRBV3-1 and TRBJ1-6; D is undetermined. Germline V gene sequence: CDR1 LGHDT, CDR2 YNNKEL (reference sequence). CDR3 length: 14 amino acids. V lost 1 base, J lost 8 bases, and 9 bases lay in between. The CDR3 reads CASSQAVSDSPLHF. CDR3 DNA sequence: TGTGCCAGCAGCCAAGCGGTATCGGATTCACCCCTCCACTTT.